This T cell receptor beta chain was recorded in a study of T-cell reconstitution after alpha-beta-depleted transplantation in children. Study-wide results and limits: Expanded graft clones numbering several hundred reportedly gave rise to alpha-beta T cells about two months after transplant. The authors attributed T-cell counts and diversity one year after transplant mostly to newly produced T cells.

As for this clonotype: The antigen is unknown.

A library of TCRbeta sequences, prepared with unique molecular identifiers, was generated. Each CDR3 protein is one row after TCRdb ran MiXCR on the PCR reads. The table lists under 400,000 distinct CDR3 sequences, approximately 23% of them singletons. The CDR3 is 13 amino acids. V lost 5 bases, J lost 13 bases, and 6 bases stayed unmatched. Looked up from germline, CDR1 is SGHTA and CDR2 is FQGNSA. Sequences were derived from PBMCs, mostly from graft donor cells, sampled 180 days after TCRalphabeta/CD19-depleted stem cell transplant. The rearrangement joins TRBV7-2 to TRBJ2-5, with 14 nucleotides matching TRBD2. The receptor comes from a male patient younger than 18 who had a stem cell transplant for acute lymphoblastic leukemia, so the T cells may come from the graft donor. The CDR3 is CASSHGLAGGPYF. As DNA, the CDR3 is TGTGCCAGCAGCCATGGACTAGCGGGAGGCCCGTACTTC.